These T cell receptor beta chains were read from a single sample in a study of shared clonotypes between healthy human individuals. The data were produced by immunoSEQ multiplex PCR, yet TCRdb's version contains in-frame clones alone and is incomplete. Among about 730,000 clones, about two thirds were seen once, and the ten largest hold roughly 1.8%. What was sequenced was memory CD4+ T cells sorted from blood. Source of these receptors: a woman aged 30 to 39 in good health. CDR3s include the opening cysteine and the closing phenylalanine or tryptophan. D genes are given only for firm matches. Clone sizes are given selectively: once, few, many, or a class where the clone is expanded.

d_gene | j_gene | v_gene | abundance | CDR3nt | CDR3aa
. | TRBJ2-7 | TRBV29-1 | . | TGCAGCGTTACGGGGGCTAGCGGAATACGCGAGCAGTACTTC | CSVTGASGIREQYF
. | TRBJ2-1 | TRBV11-2 | . | TGTGCCAGCAGCTTAGTTCCCCTCGGGAGTGGGAATGAGCAGTTCTTC | CASSLVPLGSGNEQFF
. | TRBJ2-5 | TRBV5-5 | . | TGTGCCAGCAGCTTCGCGGTACAAGAGACCCAGTACTTC | CASSFAVQETQYF
. | TRBJ2-3 | TRBV30 | . | TGTGCCTGGAGTGGCCGATGGGGCACAGATACGCAGTATTTT | CAWSGRWGTDTQYF
TRBD2 | TRBJ2-6 | TRBV18 | . | TGTGCCAGCTCACCGACTAGCGGGAGGGCCCTCGTTGGGGCCAACGTCCTGACTTTC | CASSPTSGRALVGANVLTF
. | TRBJ2-2 | TRBV18 | . | TGTGCCAGCTCACGGGGCACCGGGGAGCTGTTTTTT | CASSRGTGELFF
TRBD2 | TRBJ2-2 | TRBV4-2 | . | TGTGCCAGCAGCCTAGGACTAGCGGAGACCGGGGAGCTGTTTTTT | CASSLGLAETGELFF
TRBD1 | TRBJ2-7 | TRBV28 | . | TGTGCCAGCAGTTCCTCCGTTCTCCAGGGGGCAAAGGAGCAGTACTTC | CASSSSVLQGAKEQYF
. | TRBJ1-1 | TRBV6-5 | . | TGTGCCAGCAGATCCTCAGTTTCGTGGGGCACTGAAGCTTTCTTT | CASRSSVSWGTEAFF
. | TRBJ2-5 | TRBV14 | . | TGTGCCAGCAGCCCGCGTAGAGGAATCCAAGAGACCCAGTACTTC | CASSPRRGIQETQYF
TRBD2 | TRBJ2-1 | TRBV5-1 | . | TGCGCCAGCAGCGCACTAGCGGGAGCATACAATGAGCAGTTCTTC | CASSALAGAYNEQFF
TRBD2 | TRBJ2-7 | TRBV4-1 | . | TGCGCCAGCAGCCCTTTGGCGGGAGGTTACTACGAGCAGTACTTC | CASSPLAGGYYEQYF
TRBD2 | TRBJ2-7 | TRBV10-3 | . | TGTGCCATCAGTGAGTCACTAGCGGGAGGGCTCGAGCAGTACTTC | CAISESLAGGLEQYF
TRBD2 | TRBJ2-1 | TRBV19 | many | TGTGCCAGTAGTATCAAAAGGGGGACTAGCGGTCTTAGTGAGCAGTTCTTC | CASSIKRGTSGLSEQFF
. | TRBJ1-1 | TRBV29-1 | . | TGCAGCGCGAAGAAGGGGGACTACACTGAAGCTTTCTTT | CSAKKGDYTEAFF